This passage covers 31 T cell receptor beta chains from one sample sequenced in a study of blood T cell repertoires in COVID-19. Clones were read by immunoSEQ multiplex PCR, and TCRdb kept only the in-frame ones, dropping some. The table includes tens of thousands of clones, over 70% detected once. Sequencing used peripheral blood. Receptor source: a woman aged 60-75 years with acute or convalescent COVID-19.

This chain joins TRBV5-8 and TRBJ2-3; weak D call: TRBD1 (6 bases). V shed 0 bases and J shed 2 bases, with 13 bases lying between them. Germline CDR1 and CDR2: SGHTS and YDEGEE. This CDR3 has 16 amino acids. The CDR3 region has the DNA TGTGCCAGCAGCTTGGGGCAGGGGACGTACACAGATACGCAGTATTTT. Protein sequence: CASSLGQGTYTDTQYF.

This chain uses TRBV3-1 (or the pseudogene TRBV3-2) with TRBJ2-2, with 7 nucleotides matching TRBD2. This CDR3 region has 15 residues. Germline V CDR1 and CDR2: LGHDT, YNNKEL (reference sequence). The V gene end was trimmed by 5 bases and the J gene end by 4 bases; junction bases not matched to a gene: 7. CDR3 in amino acids: CASSRTSRSTGELFF. Written as DNA, the CDR3 is TGTGCCAGCAGCAGGACTAGTCGGAGCACCGGGGAGCTGTTTTTT.

V gene TRBV2 combines with J gene TRBJ2-2, with TRBD1 identical over 9 bases. CDR3 length: 16 amino acids. Germline assignment: CDR1 SNHLY and CDR2 FYNNEI. J lost 7 bases, V lost 3 bases, and 9 bases had no gene match. In DNA form, the CDR3 reads TGTGCCAGCAGTGATCTTCGGGACAGGGTATTCGGGGAGCTGTTTTTT. Amino acid sequence: CASSDLRDRVFGELFF.

The chain uses TRBV6-2 or TRBV6-3 and TRBJ1-1, with a tentative D call TRBD1 (5 bases). The germline V gene encodes CDR1 MNHEY and CDR2 SVGEGT. Between the trimmed V and J ends, which lost 4 bases and 6 bases, there was a span of 18 bases. This CDR3 is 15 amino acids long. For the CDR3, the DNA is TGTGCCAGCAGTTTCCCTTACGGGGGGAGGGCTGAAGCTTTCTTT. Translation: CASSFPYGGRAEAFF.

The sample holds a few counts of this clone. The V call is TRBV7-6, the J call TRBJ1-1; weak D call: TRBD1 (6 bases). The CDR3 runs 15 residues. Trimming took 1 base from V and 0 from J, leaving 9 bases between them. Looked up from germline, CDR1 is SGHVS and CDR2 is FNYEAQ. The CDR3 is CASSLGDKLNTEAFF. The DNA for the CDR3 is TGTGCCAGCAGCTTAGGGGACAAATTGAACACTGAAGCTTTCTTT.

The gene calls are TRBV3-1 (or the pseudogene TRBV3-2) and TRBJ2-1; 10 nucleotides match TRBD1. The CDR3 loop spans 15 amino acids. CDR1 is LGHDT and CDR2 is YNNKEL in the germline V gene (reference sequence). The V segment lost 0 bases and the J segment 9 bases; nucleotides outside the gene matches: 5. As DNA, the CDR3 is TGTGCCAGCAGCCAAGAGGGACAGGGGAGAAGTGAGCAGTTCTTC. This codes for CASSQEGQGRSEQFF.

CDR3 nucleotides: TGTGCCAGCAGTGCCCCCAAAGACAGGGGGGTTTCGTCTGAGCAGTTCTTC. Translating it yields CASSAPKDRGVSSEQFF. V is TRBV6-4 and J is TRBJ2-1; 9 bases are a match to TRBD1. The CDR3 consists of 17 residues. Germline lookup yields CDR1 MRHNA and CDR2 SNTAGT. V lost 4 bases and J lost 9; bases outside the gene matches: 16.

V is TRBV5-1 and J is TRBJ1-6, with 8 bases identical to TRBD1. The CDR3 length is 15 residues. Germline V lookup: CDR1 SGHRS, CDR2 YFSETQ. V lost 2 bases and J lost 5; bases outside the gene matches: 3. The CDR3 reads CASSFRGRDNSPLHF. DNA for the CDR3: TGCGCCAGCAGCTTCAGGGGGCGCGATAATTCACCCCTCCACTTT.

The V call is TRBV25-1, the J call TRBJ2-1, with D possibly matching TRBD1 (6 bases). Germline CDR1 is MGHDK and CDR2 is SYGVNS. Trimming pared 2 bases from V and 6 bases from J, leaving 11 bases between. This CDR3 is 14 amino acids long. The DNA of the CDR3 is TGTGCCAGCAGTGAAGGTAGGGACACCAATGAGCAGTTCTTC. It is translated as CASSEGRDTNEQFF.

This chain connects TRBV19 to TRBJ2-3, with 7 nucleotides matching TRBD2. CDR3 length: 12 amino acids. After removal of 10 bases from V and 5 bases from J, the junction contained 6 bases not matched to a gene. Germline values: CDR1 LNHDA, CDR2 SQIVND (reference sequence). Here the CDR3 reads CATTPGGDTQYF. In nucleotides, the CDR3 is TGTGCCACCACCCCGGGGGGAGATACGCAGTATTTT.

The V gene is TRBV30, the J gene TRBJ1-5; D remains unclear. The CDR3 sequence is 14 residues long. The V end lost 2 bases, the J end lost 7 bases, and 15 bases lay between the germline ends. Germline loops: CDR1 GTSNPN, CDR2 SVGIG (reference sequence). Here the CDR3 reads CAWSPAGREQPQHF. In nucleotides, the CDR3 is TGTGCCTGGAGTCCTGCGGGGAGGGAACAGCCCCAGCATTTT.

The DNA of the CDR3 is TGCGCCAGCAGCTTGGGCAGGGAAGCTTTCTTT. It yields the protein CASSLGREAFF. The chain couples TRBV5-1 to TRBJ1-1; D is unclear. V lost 0 bases to trimming and J lost 8 bases, with 5 bases between them. The CDR3 is made up of 11 amino acids. Germline lookup yields CDR1 SGHRS and CDR2 YFSETQ.

CDR3 protein: CASSPGGIRSGNTIYF. CDR3 nucleotides: TGTGCCAGTAGCCCAGGGGGCATCCGGTCTGGAAACACCATATATTTT. The chain combines TRBV19 with TRBJ1-3; 8 nucleotides line up with TRBD1. The CDR3 length is 16 residues. The V segment lost 6 bases and the J segment 1 base; nucleotides outside the gene matches: 8. Looked up from germline, CDR1 is LNHDA and CDR2 is SQIVND (reference sequence).

The chain recombines TRBV9 with TRBJ1-1, with no clear D. This CDR3 spans 12 amino acids. Trimming removed 4 bases from V and 5 bases from J, with 9 bases in between. Germline loops: CDR1 SGDLS, CDR2 YYNGEE. DNA for the CDR3: TGTGCCAGCAGCCCTCAGGAAACTGAAGCTTTCTTT. Translation gives CASSPQETEAFF.

This rearrangement joins TRBV29-1 to TRBJ2-3, with 7 bases fitting TRBD2. The ends lost 4 bases at V and 1 base at J; junction bases unmatched: 5. CDR1 SQVTM and CDR2 ANQGSEA come from the germline V gene. This CDR3 spans 14 amino acids. CDR3 nucleotides: TGCAGCGTTGGCCGGGCGGGGGGCACAGATACGCAGTATTTT. Protein sequence: CSVGRAGGTDTQYF.

The V and J genes are TRBV2 and TRBJ1-5, with D unclear. The germline CDR1 and CDR2 sequences are SNHLY and FYNNEI. The CDR3 is 15 residues long. The ends were cut back, 7 bases at V and 5 bases at J, with 18 bases in the middle. CDR3 residues: CASKADIQDYQPQHF. CDR3 sequence (DNA): TGTGCCAGCAAGGCTGACATCCAGGACTATCAGCCCCAGCATTTT.

V usage is TRBV6-1 and J usage is TRBJ2-2; maybe TRBD2 (7 bases). This CDR3 has 14 amino acids. Trimming took 0 bases from V and 6 from J, leaving 8 bases between them. CDR1 is MNHNS and CDR2 is SASEGT in the germline V gene. The CDR3 DNA follows: TGTGCCAGCAGTGAAGCAGGGGGGGCCGGGGAGCTGTTTTTT. Its protein product is CASSEAGGAGELFF.

This chain joins TRBV6-5 and TRBJ2-5; the D gene is possibly TRBD1 (5 bases). This CDR3 spans 12 amino acids. Trimming took 6 bases from V and 4 from J, leaving 9 bases between them. The germline CDR1 and CDR2 sequences are MNHEY and SVGAGI. The CDR3 sequence is CASSKGRETQYF. CDR3 nucleotide sequence: TGTGCCAGCAGCAAGGGGCGAGAGACCCAGTACTTC.

This chain uses TRBV25-1 with TRBJ1-2; 9 nucleotides line up with TRBD1. This CDR3 is 15 amino acids long. V dropped 5 bases and J dropped 7; count of bases not matched to a gene: 11. The germline V gene has CDR1 MGHDK and CDR2 SYGVNS. The CDR3 DNA reads as TGTGCCAGCAGTAAACAGGGGGCAGGCATGGCTGGCTACACCTTC. It translates to CASSKQGAGMAGYTF.

V usage is TRBV19 and J usage is TRBJ2-1; tentative D call: TRBD2 (5 bases). Germline V gene data show CDR1 as LNHDA and CDR2 as SQIVND (reference sequence). V dropped 7 bases and J dropped 0 bases, with 10 bases sitting between them. The CDR3 covers 14 residues. CDR3 amino acids: CASKRESSYNEQFF. As DNA, the CDR3 is TGTGCCAGTAAGAGGGAGAGCTCCTACAATGAGCAGTTCTTC. The full variable domain, in which reference TRBV19 and TRBJ2-1 provide the parts outside the CDR3, is DGGITQSPKYLFRKEGQNVTLSCEQNLNHDAMYWYRQDPGQGLRLIYYSQIVNDFQKGDIAEGYSVSREKKESFPLTVTSAQKNPTAFYLCASKRESSYNEQFFGPGTRLTVL.

This clone showed up just a few times. V gene TRBV6-6 combines with J gene TRBJ1-5, with 9 bases matching TRBD1. Germline V gene data show CDR1 as MNHNY and CDR2 as SVGAGI (reference sequence). The CDR3 covers 15 residues. The V gene end was trimmed by 2 bases and the J gene end by 5 bases; junction bases not matched to a gene: 4. CDR3 in DNA: TGTGCCAGCAGTTACAACAGGGGGCGGGATCAGCCCCAGCATTTT. Its protein product is CASSYNRGRDQPQHF.

The V and J genes are TRBV30 and TRBJ1-3; D is unclear. CDR1 GTSNPN and CDR2 SVGIG come from the germline V gene (reference sequence). The ends were cut back, 1 base at V and 0 bases at J, with 7 bases in the middle. This CDR3 is 14 amino acids long. In nucleotides, the CDR3 is TGTGCCTGGAGTGGTCCAGTCTCTGGAAACACCATATATTTT. Its protein product is CAWSGPVSGNTIYF.

The V call is TRBV6-5, the J call TRBJ1-5, with TRBD1 as a possible D gene (6 bases). Germline-derived CDR1 and CDR2 are MNHEY and SVGAGI. The CDR3 has 15 residues. Trimming pared 6 bases from V and 1 base from J, leaving 13 bases between. The CDR3 DNA follows: TGTGCCAGCAGCAGGAACGACAGGAGCAATCAGCCCCAGCATTTT. Translated, it gives CASSRNDRSNQPQHF.

This sequence joins TRBV7-3 and TRBJ2-6; weak D call: TRBD2 (6 bases). From germline, CDR1 is SGHTA and CDR2 FQGTGA. With 5 bases removed from V and 0 bases from J, the gap between germline ends came to 8 bases. The CDR3 totals 15 residues. In DNA form, the CDR3 reads TGTGCCAGCAGCCCCGGGGGCTCTGGGGCCAACGTCCTGACTTTC. It specifies CASSPGGSGANVLTF.

The chain links TRBV2 to TRBJ1-5; maybe TRBD1 (5 bases). Deletions cut 6 bases from V and 0 bases from J, with 12 bases between. Germline V gene sequence: CDR1 SNHLY, CDR2 FYNNEI. The CDR3 sequence is 15 residues long. CDR3 region: CASRLDRYSNQPQHF. CDR3 bases: TGTGCCAGCAGACTTGACAGATATAGCAATCAGCCCCAGCATTTT.

CDR3 nucleotides: TGTGCCAGTAGCGAACAGGGGAGTGGTCAGCCCCAGCATTTT. Its protein is CASSEQGSGQPQHF. V gene TRBV19 combines with J gene TRBJ1-5, with TRBD1 matching over 7 bases. Germline-derived CDR1 and CDR2 are LNHDA and SQIVND (reference sequence). This CDR3 has 14 residues. With V trimmed by 6 bases and J by 6 bases, 8 bases remained unmatched.

The chain uses TRBV29-1 and TRBJ2-7; no clear D. The V end lost 1 base, the J end lost 3 bases, and 7 bases lay between the germline ends. Per germline, CDR1 SQVTM and CDR2 ANQGSEA. The CDR3 is made up of 12 amino acids. CDR3 sequence: CSVEGGGYEQYF. The CDR3 DNA reads TGCAGCGTTGAAGGAGGCGGCTACGAGCAGTACTTC.

This clone was picked up one time. The CDR3 DNA reads as TGTGCCAGCAGCCTGGGCGGAGGAACTGAAGCTTTCTTT. Translation gives CASSLGGGTEAFF. The J gene is TRBJ1-1, the V gene TRBV7-8; D not certain. CDR3 length: 13 amino acids. Germline V gene lookup returns CDR1 SGHVS and CDR2 FQNEAQ. V lost 5 bases to trimming and J lost 5 bases, with 12 bases between them.

The chain combines TRBV19 with TRBJ2-3; D remains unclear. Trimming shortened V by 3 bases and J by 0 bases, and 19 bases separated the two germline ends. This CDR3 has 18 amino acids. Germline V lookup: CDR1 LNHDA, CDR2 SQIVND (reference sequence). The DNA of the CDR3 is TGTGCCAGTAGTATTAAAGCCCCGGAGTTCTCTAGCACAGATACGCAGTATTTT. Translating it yields CASSIKAPEFSSTDTQYF.

This chain connects TRBV19 to TRBJ2-7; the match to TRBD1 covers 10 bases. In germline, CDR1 is LNHDA, CDR2 SQIVND (reference sequence). CDR3 size: 14 residues. With 8 bases clipped from V and 5 bases from J, the junction kept 9 bases outside the gene matches. The CDR3: CASPPGTGENEQYF. Here the CDR3 DNA reads TGTGCCAGTCCCCCGGGGACAGGGGAGAACGAGCAGTACTTC. Using reference TRBV19 and TRBJ2-7 for the parts outside the CDR3, the full variable domain is DGGITQSPKYLFRKEGQNVTLSCEQNLNHDAMYWYRQDPGQGLRLIYYSQIVNDFQKGDIAEGYSVSREKKESFPLTVTSAQKNPTAFYLCASPPGTGENEQYFGPGTRLTVT.

This chain connects TRBV6-5 to TRBJ2-1; 8 bases are shared with TRBD2. CDR3 length equals 16 residues. Germline CDR1 reads MNHEY; CDR2 reads SVGAGI. The trim removed 2 bases at V and 4 bases at J, leaving 7 bases unmatched. For the CDR3, the DNA is TGTGCCAGCAGTTACGGAGCTAGCGGGTTGTACAATGAGCAGTTCTTC. Amino acid sequence: CASSYGASGLYNEQFF.